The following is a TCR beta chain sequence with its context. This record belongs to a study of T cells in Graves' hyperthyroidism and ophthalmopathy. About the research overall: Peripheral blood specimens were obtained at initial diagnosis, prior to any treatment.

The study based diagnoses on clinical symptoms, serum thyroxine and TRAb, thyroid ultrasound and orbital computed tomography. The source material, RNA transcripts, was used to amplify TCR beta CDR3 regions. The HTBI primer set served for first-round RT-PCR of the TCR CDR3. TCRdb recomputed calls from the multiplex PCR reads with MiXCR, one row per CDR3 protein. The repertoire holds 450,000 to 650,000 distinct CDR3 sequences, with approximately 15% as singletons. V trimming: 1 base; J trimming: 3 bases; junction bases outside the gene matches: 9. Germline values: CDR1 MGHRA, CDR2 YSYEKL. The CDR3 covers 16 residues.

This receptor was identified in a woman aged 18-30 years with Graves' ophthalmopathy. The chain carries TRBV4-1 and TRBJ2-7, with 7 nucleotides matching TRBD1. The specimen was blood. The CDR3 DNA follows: TGCGCCAGCAGCCAAGTAAGTGGCAGGGGGATCTACGAGCAGTACTTC. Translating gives CASSQVSGRGIYEQYF.